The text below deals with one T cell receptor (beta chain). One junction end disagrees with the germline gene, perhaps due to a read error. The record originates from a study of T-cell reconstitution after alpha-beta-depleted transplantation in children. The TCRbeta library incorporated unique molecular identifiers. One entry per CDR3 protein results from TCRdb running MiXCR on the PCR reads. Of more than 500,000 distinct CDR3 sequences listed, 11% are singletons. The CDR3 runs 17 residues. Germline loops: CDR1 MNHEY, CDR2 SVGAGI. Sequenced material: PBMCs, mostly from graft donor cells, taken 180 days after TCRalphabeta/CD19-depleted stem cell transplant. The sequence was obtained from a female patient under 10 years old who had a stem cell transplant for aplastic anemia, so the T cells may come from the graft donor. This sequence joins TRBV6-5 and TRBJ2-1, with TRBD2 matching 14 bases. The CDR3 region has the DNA TGTGCCACCAGTTACGCGGGACTAGCGGGAGTGGACAATGAGCAGTTCTTC. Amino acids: CATSYAGLAGVDNEQFF.